This T cell receptor (beta chain) was captured in a study of blood T cell repertoires in COVID-19. As for the study in general: COVID-19 samples collected from the United States, Italy and Spain covered acute and convalescent phases. PBMCs, B-cell-depleted T cells, or T cells were the source of the cDNA or gDNA that made up the material.

Per the study methods: From reference gene primer amplification, estimates of nucleated cell counts were derived. Some clones are missing from TCRdb's copy, which holds only in-frame ones; the method was immunoSEQ multiplex PCR. The V and J calls and clone size are taken from that table; D and trimming were inferred from the DNA. The sample lists about 150,000 clones; roughly four fifths were seen once. Looked up from germline, CDR1 is LGHDT and CDR2 is YNNKEL (reference sequence). The length of the CDR3 is 14 residues. V lost 3 bases and J lost 6, with 15 bases in between. This receptor was taken from a human donor with acute or convalescent COVID-19. The donor label of this sample is uncertain. Sequenced: peripheral blood. The chain uses TRBV3-1 (or the pseudogene TRBV3-2) and TRBJ2-7; maybe TRBD1 (6 bases). CDR3: CASSQGNRETEQYF. DNA of the CDR3: TGTGCCAGCAGCCAGGGTAACAGGGAGACCGAGCAGTACTTC.